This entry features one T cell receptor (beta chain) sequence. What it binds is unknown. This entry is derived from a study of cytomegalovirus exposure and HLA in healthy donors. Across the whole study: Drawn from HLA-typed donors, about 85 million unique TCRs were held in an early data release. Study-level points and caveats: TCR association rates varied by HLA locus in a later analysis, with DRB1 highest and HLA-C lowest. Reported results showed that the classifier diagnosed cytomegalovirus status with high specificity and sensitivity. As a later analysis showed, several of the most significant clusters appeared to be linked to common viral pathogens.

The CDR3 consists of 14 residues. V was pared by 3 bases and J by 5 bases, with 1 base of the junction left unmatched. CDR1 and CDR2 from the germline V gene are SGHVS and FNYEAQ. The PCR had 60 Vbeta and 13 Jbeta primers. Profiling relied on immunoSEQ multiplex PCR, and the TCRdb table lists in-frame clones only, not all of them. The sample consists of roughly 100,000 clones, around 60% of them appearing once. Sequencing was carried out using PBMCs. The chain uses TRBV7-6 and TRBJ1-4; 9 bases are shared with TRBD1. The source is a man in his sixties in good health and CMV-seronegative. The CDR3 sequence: CASSFGTGNEKLFF. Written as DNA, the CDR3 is TGTGCCAGCAGCTTTGGGACAGGGAATGAAAAACTGTTTTTT.